This record concerns one T cell receptor beta chain sequence. The data belong to a study of blood T cells in healthy people across ages. The V segment lost 3 bases and the J segment 5 bases; nucleotides outside the gene matches: 9. Looked up from germline, CDR1 is SGHDT and CDR2 is YYEEEE. This CDR3 region has 16 residues. A sample-barcoded 5' primer and a J-beta primer mix were used in a second PCR of roughly 7 to 11 cycles. From the 5' RACE reads, TCRdb called clonotypes with MiXCR, one entry per CDR3 protein. The sample comprises over 500,000 distinct CDR3 sequences, roughly half of which are singletons, and 13% rests with the top ten.

The TCR comes from an elderly woman in good health. The sequenced sample was blood. The gene calls are TRBV5-6 and TRBJ2-1, with TRBD2 identical over 9 bases. CDR3 in amino acids: CASSSEGSGGDNEQFF. The DNA of the CDR3 is TGTGCCAGCAGCTCCGAGGGTAGCGGGGGCGACAATGAGCAGTTCTTC.